The 22 T cell receptor beta chains in this list originate from one sample, sequenced in a study of blood T cell repertoires in COVID-19. The table came from immunoSEQ multiplex PCR; TCRdb's copy has only in-frame clones and leaves some out. Here the sample spans around 94,000 clones, around 92% being singletons. Sequences were obtained from peripheral blood. Every receptor here comes from a man aged 18 to 30 with acute or convalescent COVID-19.

The J gene is TRBJ1-2, the V gene TRBV15; 7 bases match TRBD1. V lost 2 bases, J lost 6 bases, and 9 bases stayed unmatched. Germline CDR1 and CDR2: LNHNV and YYDKDF (reference sequence). CDR3 length equals 15 residues. The CDR3 region has the DNA TGTGCCACCAGCAGAACTCGACAGGGAGCTGATGGCTACACCTTC. Protein: CATSRTRQGADGYTF.

This sequence joins TRBV29-1 and TRBJ2-7; 7 bases line up with TRBD1. V was pared by 5 bases and J by 0 bases, with 10 bases of the junction left unmatched. This CDR3 region has 15 residues. The germline V gene has CDR1 SQVTM and CDR2 ANQGSEA. The CDR3 sequence: CSVWARDSSSYEQYF. For the CDR3, the DNA is TGCAGCGTTTGGGCTCGGGACAGCAGCTCCTACGAGCAGTACTTC.

The J gene is TRBJ2-7, the V gene TRBV13; D might be TRBD2 (5 bases). Per germline, CDR1 PRHDT and CDR2 FYEKMQ (reference sequence). V was shortened by 5 bases and J by 4 bases, with 9 bases between the two germline ends. The CDR3 has 12 amino acids. In DNA, the CDR3 is TGTGCCAGCAGCCCCCGAGGGTACGAGCAGTACTTC. As protein: CASSPRGYEQYF.

The chain carries TRBV7-2 and TRBJ1-1, with D perhaps matching TRBD1 (5 bases). The V and J ends lost 5 bases and 2 bases respectively, with 12 bases between them. The CDR3 has 14 residues. Per germline, CDR1 SGHTA and CDR2 FQGNSA. The CDR3 region has the DNA TGTGCCAGCAGCACCCGACAGACCAACACTGAAGCTTTCTTT. It translates to CASSTRQTNTEAFF.

This clone was observed a single time. This sequence joins TRBV5-1 and TRBJ2-3, with TRBD1 as a possible D gene (5 bases). This CDR3 comprises 15 residues. Trimming left V 0 bases short and J 2 bases short, with 10 bases between. Germline V gives CDR1 SGHRS, CDR2 YFSETQ. CDR3 bases: TGCGCCAGCAGCTTGGTCGGCGGACACACAGATACGCAGTATTTT. Amino acids: CASSLVGGHTDTQYF.

The chain joins TRBV7-9 to TRBJ1-4, with 9 bases lining up with TRBD1. CDR1 is SEHNR and CDR2 is FQNEAQ in the germline V gene (reference sequence). The CDR3 runs 18 residues. V shed 1 base and J 3 bases; nucleotides not matched to a gene: 9. CDR3 in DNA: TGTGCCAGCAGCTTAGGATTGGGGACAGGGTTGGCTAATGAAAAACTGTTTTTT. Its translation is CASSLGLGTGLANEKLFF.

The chain joins TRBV5-1 to TRBJ1-2; D remains ambiguous. CDR3 length: 12 residues. The germline V and J ends were trimmed by 3 bases and 1 base, with 4 bases remaining between them. Germline V gene data show CDR1 as SGHRS and CDR2 as YFSETQ. The CDR3 coding sequence is TGCGCCAGCAGCTCCGGTAACTATGGCTACACCTTC. Residues: CASSSGNYGYTF.

V is TRBV11-3 and J is TRBJ2-5; 7 bases fit TRBD2. Germline V lookup: CDR1 SGHNT, CDR2 YENEEA. V lost 2 bases and J lost 4; bases outside the gene matches: 13. This CDR3 has 17 residues. CDR3 sequence (DNA): TGTGCCAGCAGCTTAACCGGGACTAACCTTGATACAGAGACCCAGTACTTC. The encoded protein is CASSLTGTNLDTETQYF.

The rearrangement joins TRBV9 to TRBJ2-7; tentatively, D is TRBD1 (6 bases). Germline loops: CDR1 SGDLS, CDR2 YYNGEE. CDR3 size: 15 residues. V was shortened by 0 bases and J by 4 bases, with 14 bases between the two germline ends. The CDR3 here is CASSVGAGDVYEQYF. In nucleotides, the CDR3 is TGTGCCAGCAGCGTAGGGGCAGGGGATGTATACGAGCAGTACTTC.

The chain combines TRBV5-1 with TRBJ2-1; no clear D. The germline gives CDR1 SGHRS, CDR2 YFSETQ. The CDR3 totals 15 residues. V was trimmed by 0 bases and J by 0 bases, leaving 7 bases between them. The CDR3 DNA follows: TGCGCCAGCAGCTTGGAACAGAGCTCCTACAATGAGCAGTTCTTC. As protein: CASSLEQSSYNEQFF.

This chain uses TRBV14 with TRBJ2-1, with 10 bases identical to TRBD1. V was clipped by 2 bases and J by 10 bases; unmatched bases: 5. The V gene's germline CDR1 is SGHDN and CDR2 FVKESK. The CDR3 is made up of 14 amino acids. The CDR3 spells CASSQKDRGREQFF. The CDR3 coding sequence is TGTGCCAGCAGCCAAAAAGACAGGGGGCGAGAGCAGTTCTTC.

V gene TRBV5-1 combines with J gene TRBJ2-3; 7 nucleotides match TRBD1. With 0 bases clipped from V and 5 bases from J, the junction kept 3 bases outside the gene matches. Germline values: CDR1 SGHRS, CDR2 YFSETQ. This CDR3 region has 14 residues. CDR3 sequence: CASSLEGAGDTQYF. Written as DNA, the CDR3 is TGCGCCAGCAGCTTGGAGGGGGCGGGAGATACGCAGTATTTT.

The V call is TRBV6-2 or TRBV6-3, the J call TRBJ2-5, with D maybe TRBD2 (5 bases). Germline V gives CDR1 MNHEY, CDR2 SVGEGT. CDR3 length: 16 amino acids. V lost 5 bases and J lost 4, with 20 bases in between. DNA for the CDR3: TGTGCCAGCAGTCACCAACGGACGGCCCGGGGAGAGACCCAGTACTTC. This sequence encodes CASSHQRTARGETQYF.

The rearrangement links TRBV18 to TRBJ1-1; no clear D gene. Germline CDR1 and CDR2: KGHSH and LQKENI. The V and J ends lost 5 bases and 2 bases respectively, with 15 bases between them. The CDR3 contains 15 residues. DNA for the CDR3: TGTGCCAGCTCATCCCCACTTAACTCAAACACTGAAGCTTTCTTT. This gives the protein CASSSPLNSNTEAFF.

V and J are TRBV6-5 and TRBJ1-1; 11 bases are shared with TRBD1. The ends lost 6 bases at V and 5 bases at J; junction bases unmatched: 5. The germline gives CDR1 MNHEY, CDR2 SVGAGI. The CDR3 extends over 14 amino acids. CDR3 sequence: CASRSRDRGTEAFF. Written as DNA, the CDR3 is TGTGCCAGCAGGAGCCGGGACAGGGGGACTGAAGCTTTCTTT.

This clone was counted once. V gene TRBV2 combines with J gene TRBJ1-6, with TRBD1 matching 10 bases. This CDR3 spans 16 amino acids. The junction had 7 bases not matched to a gene; V was cut back by 6 bases and J by 5 bases. Germline values: CDR1 SNHLY, CDR2 FYNNEI. CDR3 loop: CASRMTGGADNSPLHF. CDR3 sequence (DNA): TGTGCCAGCAGGATGACAGGGGGCGCGGATAATTCACCCCTCCACTTT. The whole variable domain, filled in from reference TRBV2 and TRBJ1-6, reads EPEVTQTPSHQVTQMGQEVILRCVPISNHLYFYWYRQILGQKVEFLVSFYNNEISEKSEIFDDQFSVERPDGSNFTLKIRSTKLEDSAMYFCASRMTGGADNSPLHFGNGTRLTVT.

The rearrangement links TRBV18 to TRBJ1-1, with D tentatively TRBD1 (5 bases). CDR3 size: 14 residues. V dropped 2 bases and J dropped 6 bases, with 13 bases sitting between them. Per the germline V gene, CDR1 is KGHSH and CDR2 is LQKENI. The CDR3, as DNA: TGTGCCAGCTCACCAGGGTTCGGGGGGGCTGAAGCTTTCTTT. Encoded protein: CASSPGFGGAEAFF.

The chain combines TRBV5-8 with TRBJ1-5; possible D gene TRBD1, 5 bases. CDR1 is SGHTS, CDR2 YDEGEE, per germline. Trimming removed 7 bases at V and 0 bases at J, with 11 bases between. The CDR3 consists of 14 residues. This CDR3 is CASARGGSNQPQHF. In DNA, the CDR3 is TGTGCCAGCGCGCGGGGGGGTAGCAATCAGCCCCAGCATTTT.

The CDR3 region is CASSASGTGRLYEQYF. The CDR3 nucleotides read TGTGCCAGCAGTGCGTCCGGGACAGGGAGGCTCTACGAGCAGTACTTC. This chain uses TRBV2 with TRBJ2-7, with 9 bases fitting TRBD1. With 4 bases clipped from V and 3 bases from J, the junction kept 10 bases outside the gene matches. The germline V gene has CDR1 SNHLY and CDR2 FYNNEI. The CDR3 length is 16 residues. Supplemented by reference TRBV2 and TRBJ2-7, the full variable domain reads EPEVTQTPSHQVTQMGQEVILRCVPISNHLYFYWYRQILGQKVEFLVSFYNNEISEKSEIFDDQFSVERPDGSNFTLKIRSTKLEDSAMYFCASSASGTGRLYEQYFGPGTRLTVT.

V is TRBV5-4 and J is TRBJ1-1; D possibly corresponds to TRBD1 (5 bases). The CDR3 contains 15 residues. The V end lost 3 bases, the J end lost 3 bases, and 15 bases lay between the germline ends. The germline V gene encodes CDR1 SGHNT and CDR2 YYREEE (reference sequence). CDR3 DNA: TGTGCCAGCAGCTACGGCGGGGGTCCAGACACTGAAGCTTTCTTT. Its protein is CASSYGGGPDTEAFF.

CDR3 bases: TGTGCCACCCGACTAGGAGCCAACGAGCAGTACTTC. Translated: CATRLGANEQYF. The chain employs TRBV2 and TRBJ2-7; the D gene is possibly TRBD2 (6 bases). Germline V gene sequence: CDR1 SNHLY, CDR2 FYNNEI. V lost 10 bases and J 5 bases, leaving 15 bases between the germline ends. The CDR3 runs 12 residues.

This clone was seen a single time. The chain links TRBV10-3 to TRBJ1-1; perhaps TRBD1 as D (6 bases). The V and J ends lost 8 bases and 1 base respectively, with 14 bases between them. Germline V gene data show CDR1 as ENHRY and CDR2 as SYGVKD. CDR3 size: 14 residues. The CDR3 DNA reads TGTGCCATCGGGGGCACAGGGTCGAACACTGAAGCTTTCTTT. It translates to CAIGGTGSNTEAFF.